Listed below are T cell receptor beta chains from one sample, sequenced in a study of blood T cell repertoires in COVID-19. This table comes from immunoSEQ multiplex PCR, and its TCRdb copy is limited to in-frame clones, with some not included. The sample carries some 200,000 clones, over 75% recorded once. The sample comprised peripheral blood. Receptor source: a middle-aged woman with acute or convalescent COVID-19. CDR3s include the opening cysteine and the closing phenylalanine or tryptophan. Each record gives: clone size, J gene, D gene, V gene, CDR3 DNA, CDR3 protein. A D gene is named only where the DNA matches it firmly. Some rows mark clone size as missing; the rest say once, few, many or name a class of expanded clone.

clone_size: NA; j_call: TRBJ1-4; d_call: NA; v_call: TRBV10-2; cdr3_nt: TGCGCCAGCAGGACAGGAGGCACTAATGAAAAACTGTTTTTT; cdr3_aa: CASRTGGTNEKLFF
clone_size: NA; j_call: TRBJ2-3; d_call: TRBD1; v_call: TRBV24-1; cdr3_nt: TGTGCCACCAGTGACCAACAGGGGTACCTAGATACGCAGTATTTT; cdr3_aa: CATSDQQGYLDTQYF
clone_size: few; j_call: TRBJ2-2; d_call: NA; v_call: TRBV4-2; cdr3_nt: TGTGCCAGCAGGCGTGGGGAGGGGGAGCTGTTTTTT; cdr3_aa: CASRRGEGELFF
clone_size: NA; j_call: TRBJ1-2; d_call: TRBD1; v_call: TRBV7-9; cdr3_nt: TGTGCCAGCAGCTCCCAGACAGGGGCGATGGGCACATATGGCTACACCTTC; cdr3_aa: CASSSQTGAMGTYGYTF
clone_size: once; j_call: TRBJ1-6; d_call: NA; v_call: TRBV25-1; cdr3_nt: TGTGCCAGCACAGGGCCTCCATATAATTCACCCCTCCACTTT; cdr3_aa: CASTGPPYNSPLHF
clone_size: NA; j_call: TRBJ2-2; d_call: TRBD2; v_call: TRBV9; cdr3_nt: TGTGCCAGCCGGGGGGGTTCCACCGGGGAGCTGTTTTTT; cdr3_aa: CASRGGSTGELFF
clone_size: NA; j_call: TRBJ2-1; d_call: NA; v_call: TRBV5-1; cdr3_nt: TGCGCCAGCAGCTTGGCCTGGGCTAGCGCAAACAATGAGCAGTTCTTC; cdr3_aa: CASSLAWASANNEQFF
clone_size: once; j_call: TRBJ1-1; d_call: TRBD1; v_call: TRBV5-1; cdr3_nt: TGCGCCAGCAGTTCGACAGGGGGCGCGGGGAACACTGAAGCTTTCTTT; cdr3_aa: CASSSTGGAGNTEAFF
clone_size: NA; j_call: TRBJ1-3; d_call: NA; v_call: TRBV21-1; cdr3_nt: TGTGCCAGCAGCAAAGCTCCACACGGACAGGTTGGGGGCACCATATATTTT; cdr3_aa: CASSKAPHGQVGGTIYF
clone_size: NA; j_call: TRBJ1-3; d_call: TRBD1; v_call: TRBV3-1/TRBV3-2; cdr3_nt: TGTGCCAGCAGCCAATACATACCCGGACAGGGACTCTCTGGAAACACCATATATTTT; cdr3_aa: CASSQYIPGQGLSGNTIYF
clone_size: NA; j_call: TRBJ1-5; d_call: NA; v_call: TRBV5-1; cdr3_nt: TGCGCCAGCAGCCCCGGGGAGGGAGGTCAGCCCCAGCATTTT; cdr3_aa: CASSPGEGGQPQHF